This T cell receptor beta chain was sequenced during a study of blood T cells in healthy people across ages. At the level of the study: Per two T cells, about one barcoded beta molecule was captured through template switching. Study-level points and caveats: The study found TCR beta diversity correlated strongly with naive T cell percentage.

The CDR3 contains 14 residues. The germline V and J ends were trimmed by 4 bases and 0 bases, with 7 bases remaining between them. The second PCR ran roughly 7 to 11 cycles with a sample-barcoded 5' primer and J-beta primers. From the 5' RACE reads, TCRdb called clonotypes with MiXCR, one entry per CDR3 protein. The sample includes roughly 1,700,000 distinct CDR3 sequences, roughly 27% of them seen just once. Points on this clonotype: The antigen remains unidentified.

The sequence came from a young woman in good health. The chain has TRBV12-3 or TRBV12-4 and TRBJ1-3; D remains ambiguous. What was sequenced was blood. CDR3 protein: CASSWQSSGNTIYF. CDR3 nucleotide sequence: TGTGCCAGCAGTTGGCAGAGCTCTGGAAACACCATATATTTT.